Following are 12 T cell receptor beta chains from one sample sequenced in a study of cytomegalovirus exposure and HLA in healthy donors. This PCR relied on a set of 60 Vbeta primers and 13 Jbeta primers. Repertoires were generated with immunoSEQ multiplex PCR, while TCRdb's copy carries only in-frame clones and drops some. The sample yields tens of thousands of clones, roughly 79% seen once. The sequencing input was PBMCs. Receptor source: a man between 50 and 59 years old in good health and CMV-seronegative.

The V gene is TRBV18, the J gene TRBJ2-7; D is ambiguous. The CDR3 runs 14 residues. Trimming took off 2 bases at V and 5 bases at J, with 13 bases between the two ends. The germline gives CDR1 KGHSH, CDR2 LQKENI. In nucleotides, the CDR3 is TGTGCCAGCTCACCAGGAGCCCCTCCTAACGAGCAGTACTTC. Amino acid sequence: CASSPGAPPNEQYF.

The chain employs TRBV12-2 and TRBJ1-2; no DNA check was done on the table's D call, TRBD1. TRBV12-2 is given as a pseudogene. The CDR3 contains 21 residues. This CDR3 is CASRLKLRDRGDYPANYGYTF. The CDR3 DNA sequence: TGTGCAAGTCGCTTAAAACTCCGGGACAGGGGCGACTATCCCGCTAACTATGGCTACACCTTC.

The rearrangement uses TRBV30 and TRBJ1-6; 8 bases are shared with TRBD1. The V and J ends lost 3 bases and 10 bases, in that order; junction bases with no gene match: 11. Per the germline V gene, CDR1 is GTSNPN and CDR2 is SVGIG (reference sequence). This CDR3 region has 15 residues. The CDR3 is CAWRITGGSGSPLHF. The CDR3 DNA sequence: TGTGCCTGGAGGATTACAGGGGGTTCGGGATCACCCCTCCACTTT.

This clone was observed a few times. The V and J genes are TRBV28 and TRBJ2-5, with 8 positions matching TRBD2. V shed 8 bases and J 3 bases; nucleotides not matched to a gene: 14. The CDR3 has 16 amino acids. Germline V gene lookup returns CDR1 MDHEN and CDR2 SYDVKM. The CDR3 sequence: CASALTSGGAKETQYF. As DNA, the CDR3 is TGTGCCAGCGCATTAACGTCCGGGGGGGCGAAAGAGACCCAGTACTTC. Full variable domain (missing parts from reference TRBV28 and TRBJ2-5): DVKVTQSSRYLVKRTGEKVFLECVQDMDHENMFWYRQDPGLGLRLIYFSYDVKMKEKGDIPEGYSVSREKKERFSLILESASTNQTSMYLCASALTSGGAKETQYFGPGTRLLVL.

The CDR3 DNA is TGCAGCGTAAATCCCAGGGACAGCCCTGAAGCTTTCTTT. Translation: CSVNPRDSPEAFF. This chain joins TRBV29-1 and TRBJ1-1, with 7 bases fitting TRBD1. This CDR3 has 13 amino acids. Germline V CDR1 and CDR2: SQVTM, ANQGSEA. The V and J ends lost 6 bases and 6 bases, in that order; junction bases with no gene match: 10.

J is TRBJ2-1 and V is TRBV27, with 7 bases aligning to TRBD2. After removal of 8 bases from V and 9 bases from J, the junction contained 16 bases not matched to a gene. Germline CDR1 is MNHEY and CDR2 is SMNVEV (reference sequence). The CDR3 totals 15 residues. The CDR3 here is CASRPKRGIQSEQFF. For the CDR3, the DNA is TGTGCCAGCCGCCCCAAGCGGGGAATACAAAGTGAGCAGTTCTTC.

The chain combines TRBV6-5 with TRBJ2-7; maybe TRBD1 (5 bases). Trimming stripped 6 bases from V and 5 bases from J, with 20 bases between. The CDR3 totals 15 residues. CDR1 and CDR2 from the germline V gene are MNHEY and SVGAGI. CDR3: CASRRSRPGLDEQYF. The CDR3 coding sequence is TGTGCCAGCAGACGCTCGCGGCCAGGGCTTGACGAGCAGTACTTC.

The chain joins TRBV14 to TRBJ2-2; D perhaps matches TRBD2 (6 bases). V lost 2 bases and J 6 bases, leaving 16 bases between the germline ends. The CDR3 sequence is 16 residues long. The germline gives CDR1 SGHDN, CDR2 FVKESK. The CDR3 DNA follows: TGTGCCAGCAGCCAACCACCCACTAAGCGGGCCGGGGAGCTGTTTTTT. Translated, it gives CASSQPPTKRAGELFF.

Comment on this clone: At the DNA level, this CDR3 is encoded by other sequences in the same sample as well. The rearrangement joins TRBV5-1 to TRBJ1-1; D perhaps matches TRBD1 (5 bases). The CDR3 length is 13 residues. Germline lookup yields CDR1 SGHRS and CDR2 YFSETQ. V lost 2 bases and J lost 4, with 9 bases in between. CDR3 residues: CASSFPGGTEAFF. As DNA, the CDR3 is TGCGCCAGCAGCTTTCCGGGGGGCACTGAAGCTTTCTTT. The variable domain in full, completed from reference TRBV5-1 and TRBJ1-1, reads KAGVTQTPRYLIKTRGQQVTLSCSPISGHRSVSWYQQTPGQGLQFLFEYFSETQRNKGNFPGRFSGRQFSNSRSEMNVSTLELGDSALYLCASSFPGGTEAFFGQGTRLTVV.

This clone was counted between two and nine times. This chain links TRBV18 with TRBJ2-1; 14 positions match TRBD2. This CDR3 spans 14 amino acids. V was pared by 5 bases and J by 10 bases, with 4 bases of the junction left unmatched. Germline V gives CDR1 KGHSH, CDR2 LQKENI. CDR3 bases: TGTGCCAGCTCATCGACTAGCGGGAGGGTAGAGCAGTTCTTC. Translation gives CASSSTSGRVEQFF.

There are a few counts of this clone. For the CDR3, the DNA is TGTGCCAGCAGCGTAGGCTCACTCACCGGGGAGCTGTTTTTT. Its translation is CASSVGSLTGELFF. V is TRBV9 and J is TRBJ2-2; D call uncertain. Per germline, CDR1 SGDLS and CDR2 YYNGEE. CDR3 length: 14 residues. The V end lost 0 bases, the J end lost 4 bases, and 7 bases lay between the germline ends.

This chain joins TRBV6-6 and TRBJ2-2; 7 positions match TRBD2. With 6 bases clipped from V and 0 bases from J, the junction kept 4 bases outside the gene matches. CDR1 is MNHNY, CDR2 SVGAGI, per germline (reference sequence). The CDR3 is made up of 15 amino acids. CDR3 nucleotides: TGTGCCAGCAGCGGACGGGAGGCGAACACCGGGGAGCTGTTTTTT. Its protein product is CASSGREANTGELFF.